Reported below is one TCR beta chain. Germline CDR1 KGHSH, CDR2 LQKENI. V lost 2 bases and J lost 1; bases outside the gene matches: 1. The CDR3 spans 14 residues. The data were taken from a study of cytomegalovirus exposure and HLA in healthy donors. In the PCR, 60 Vbeta and 13 Jbeta primers were used. Profiled with immunoSEQ multiplex PCR; TCRdb holds only in-frame clones, not every one. Found here are 240,000 or so clones, about four fifths of them singletons; the top ten hold over 5%. This receptor was obtained from a woman aged 40-49 years in good health and CMV-seropositive. The sample taken for sequencing was PBMCs. The chain links TRBV18 to TRBJ2-7; TRBD2 matches at 8 bases. CDR3 in amino acids: CASSPGGRSYEQYF. For the CDR3, the DNA is TGTGCCAGCTCACCAGGCGGGAGGTCCTACGAGCAGTACTTC.